The text below deals with one T cell receptor (beta chain). This entry is derived from a study of PD-L1 blockade in urothelial cancer. Study-level background: Patients began atezolizumab, 1,200 mg intravenously every 3 weeks, in the mid-2010s.

Generated by immunoSEQ multiplex PCR, the TCRdb table keeps only in-frame clones and is missing some. The sample has 87,000 or so clones, around 83% seen once. V shed 4 bases, J shed 12 bases, and the junction held 16 bases outside the gene matches. Looked up from germline, CDR1 is SGHTA and CDR2 is FQGNSA. This CDR3 is built from 16 residues. Time point specified: pretreatment peripheral blood. Each patient presented with locally advanced or metastatic urothelial carcinoma. Pretreatment and on-treatment samples were taken, numbering 1 to 8 per patient. Sequencing was performed on PBMCs, taken around atezolizumab (anti-PD-L1) treatment. The rearrangement uses TRBV7-2 and TRBJ2-1; TRBD2 matches 9 bases. The TCR was taken from a man between 60 and 75 years old with urothelial cancer. CDR3 sequence reads: CASSSLGGGAGIPQFF. Written as DNA, the CDR3 is TGTGCCAGCAGCTCGCTGGGCGGGGGGGCCGGAATCCCGCAGTTCTTC.